This TCR beta chain was recovered during a study of T cells after yellow fever vaccination. This CDR3 has 15 residues. V lost 5 bases, J lost 2 bases, and 4 bases stayed unmatched. Using its own MiXCR run on the 5' RACE reads, TCRdb lists one record per CDR3 protein. The sample holds around 360,000 distinct CDR3 sequences, roughly 12% seen once. The material sequenced was PBMCs, taken on the day of the first yellow fever vaccination. This sequence originates from a man younger than 30 who received the YFV17D yellow fever vaccine. This chain links TRBV12-3 or TRBV12-4 with TRBJ2-2, with TRBD2 identical over 8 bases. The CDR3 DNA reads TGTGCCAGCAGTCAGCGGGGGAGTAACACCGGGGAGCTGTTTTTT. It codes for CASSQRGSNTGELFF.